The 26 T cell receptor beta chains below all came from one sample that was sequenced in a study of cytomegalovirus exposure and HLA in healthy donors. The PCR contained 60 Vbeta and 13 Jbeta primers. Measured with immunoSEQ multiplex PCR; TCRdb has only the in-frame clones, and not every one. Of more than 75,000 clones in the sample, around 79% were seen once. Sequenced material: PBMCs. The receptors here all came from a woman between 40 and 50 years old in good health and CMV-seropositive.

The chain has TRBV9 and TRBJ1-4, with 12 bases lining up with TRBD1. The germline gives CDR1 SGDLS, CDR2 YYNGEE. J gave up 10 bases and V 5 bases, and 6 bases lay outside the gene matches. This CDR3 contains 14 residues. In nucleotides, the CDR3 is TGTGCCAGCAGTGGGACAGGGGGCGGGGGAAAACTGTTTTTT. This encodes CASSGTGGGGKLFF.

The chain employs TRBV5-6 and TRBJ1-2; the D gene is possibly TRBD1 (6 bases). CDR3 length: 16 amino acids. Trimming removed 5 bases from V and 2 bases from J, with 19 bases in between. Per germline, CDR1 SGHDT and CDR2 YYEEEE. The CDR3 reads CASSGGGTGYNYGYTF. The CDR3, as DNA: TGTGCCAGCAGTGGGGGGGGCACAGGTTACAACTATGGCTACACCTTC.

This rearrangement joins TRBV7-8 to TRBJ2-1; 11 nucleotides line up with TRBD2. V was clipped by 1 base and J by 5 bases; unmatched bases: 7. There are 17 residues in the CDR3. Germline assignment: CDR1 SGHVS and CDR2 FQNEAQ. The CDR3 here is CASSLVRSSGRHNEQFF. Here the CDR3 DNA reads TGTGCCAGCAGCTTAGTTCGGTCTAGCGGGAGGCACAATGAGCAGTTCTTC. Full variable domain (remainder filled in from reference TRBV7-8 and TRBJ2-1): GAGVSQSPRYKVAKRGQDVALRCDPISGHVSLFWYQQALGQGPEFLTYFQNEAQLDKSGLPSDRFFAERPEGSVSTLKIQRTQQEDSAVYLCASSLVRSSGRHNEQFFGPGTRLTVL.

The sample holds a few counts of this clone. This chain joins TRBV7-6 and TRBJ1-3; possible D gene TRBD1, 6 bases. The CDR3 totals 15 residues. Trimming cost V 1 base and J 4 bases, with 11 bases left between them. Per germline, CDR1 SGHVS and CDR2 FNYEAQ. The CDR3 sequence: CASSLGPGAGNTIYF. CDR3 coding DNA: TGTGCCAGCAGCTTAGGCCCAGGGGCAGGAAACACCATATATTTT.

This clone was seen more than once but under ten times. The gene calls are TRBV5-8 and TRBJ2-7; the match to TRBD1 covers 9 bases. The V segment lost 7 bases and the J segment 4 bases; nucleotides outside the gene matches: 9. Germline values: CDR1 SGHTS, CDR2 YDEGEE. The CDR3 contains 14 residues. Here the CDR3 DNA reads TGTGCCAGCCGTCCGGGACAGGGAATTTACGAGCAGTACTTC. Protein sequence: CASRPGQGIYEQYF.

This clone came up once. This rearrangement joins TRBV4-1 to TRBJ2-1, with TRBD2 identical over 9 bases. The CDR3 loop spans 15 amino acids. V shed 8 bases, J shed 5 bases, and the junction held 10 bases outside the gene matches. The germline CDR1 and CDR2 sequences are MGHRA and YSYEKL. CDR3 DNA: TGCGCCAGCGTGGTTGAAGCGGGAGGCCACAATGAGCAGTTCTTC. Protein product: CASVVEAGGHNEQFF.

This clone was seen a handful of times. This rearrangement joins TRBV18 to TRBJ2-5, with D possibly being TRBD2 (5 bases). Germline V gives CDR1 KGHSH, CDR2 LQKENI. Trimming cost V 2 bases and J 7 bases, with 14 bases left between them. This CDR3 is 14 amino acids long. The chain's CDR3 is CASSPAFGIGTQYF. The CDR3 DNA sequence: TGTGCCAGCTCACCAGCTTTCGGGATCGGGACCCAGTACTTC.

The gene calls are TRBV5-1 and TRBJ1-1, with D unclear. In germline, CDR1 is SGHRS, CDR2 YFSETQ. This CDR3 has 15 residues. Trimming took 4 bases from V and 0 from J, leaving 13 bases between them. The CDR3 DNA follows: TGCGCCAGCAGCCATTGGGGAGGAATGAACACTGAAGCTTTCTTT. Translating it yields CASSHWGGMNTEAFF.

CDR3 sequence reads: CASSQDSLNEQFF. DNA for the CDR3: TGCGCCAGCAGCCAAGATAGTCTTAATGAGCAGTTCTTC. This chain uses TRBV4-3 with TRBJ2-1; D gene uncertain. The V end lost 0 bases, the J end lost 7 bases, and 7 bases lay between the germline ends. This CDR3 spans 13 amino acids. In germline, CDR1 is LGHNA, CDR2 YSLEER.

CDR3 loop: CAWRVGGGPDTQYF. DNA for the CDR3: TGTGCCTGGAGGGTGGGAGGGGGGCCAGATACGCAGTATTTT. The J gene is TRBJ2-3, the V gene TRBV30; D possibly corresponds to TRBD2 (7 bases). Deletions cut 3 bases from V and 4 bases from J, with 14 bases between. The CDR3 runs 14 residues. Germline V CDR1 and CDR2: GTSNPN, SVGIG (reference sequence). Filled out from reference TRBV30 and TRBJ2-3, the complete variable domain reads SQTIHQWPATLVQPVGSPLSLECTVEGTSNPNLYWYRQAAGRGLQLLFYSVGIGQISSEVPQNLSASRPQDRQFILSSKKLLLSDSGFYLCAWRVGGGPDTQYFGPGTRLTVL.

The rearrangement joins TRBV7-9 to TRBJ1-1, with D perhaps matching TRBD1 (5 bases). Germline loops: CDR1 SEHNR, CDR2 FQNEAQ (reference sequence). V lost 3 bases and J lost 2, with 7 bases in between. The CDR3 extends over 13 amino acids. CDR3 loop: CASSFRDNTEAFF. CDR3 sequence (DNA): TGTGCCAGCAGCTTCAGGGATAACACTGAAGCTTTCTTT.

The chain has TRBV28 and TRBJ2-3; TRBD2 might be the D (6 bases). Germline V CDR1 and CDR2: MDHEN, SYDVKM. This CDR3 contains 16 residues. The V gene lost 6 bases and the J gene lost 7 bases, with 23 bases spanning the gap. The DNA for the CDR3 is TGTGCCAGCAGCTACTATAGCGGAAACCCCCCACATACGCAGTATTTT. Translation gives CASSYYSGNPPHTQYF.

This chain joins TRBV10-1 and TRBJ1-5; D is undetermined. Between the trimmed V and J ends, which lost 6 bases and 0 bases, there was a span of 12 bases. CDR3 size: 15 residues. Germline-derived CDR1 and CDR2 are WNHNN and SYGVQD (reference sequence). CDR3 sequence: CASREHHYSNQPQHF. The CDR3 nucleotides read TGCGCCAGCAGAGAACATCACTATAGCAATCAGCCCCAGCATTTT.

This clone was detected a few times. This chain connects TRBV19 to TRBJ1-3, with D possibly TRBD1 on 5 matching bases. CDR1 and CDR2 from the germline V gene are LNHDA and SQIVND (reference sequence). Trimming took 5 bases from V and 4 from J, leaving 9 bases between them. The CDR3 totals 13 residues. CDR3 loop: CASSWTPGNTIYF. CDR3 nucleotides: TGTGCCAGTAGTTGGACACCGGGAAACACCATATATTTT.

The chain is built from TRBV6-1 and TRBJ2-1; 7 bases line up with TRBD2. With 4 bases clipped from V and 5 bases from J, the junction kept 5 bases outside the gene matches. The CDR3 is made up of 14 amino acids. Germline CDR1 reads MNHNS; CDR2 reads SASEGT. CDR3 sequence: CASSAPGTNNEQFF. The CDR3 nucleotides are TGTGCCAGCAGTGCGCCCGGGACTAACAATGAGCAGTTCTTC.

The J gene is TRBJ2-3, the V gene TRBV28; 11 bases map to TRBD2. V shed 10 bases, J shed 4 bases, and the junction held 10 bases outside the gene matches. This CDR3 has 15 residues. Per germline, CDR1 MDHEN and CDR2 SYDVKM. This chain's CDR3 is CATVGTSGLADTQYF. CDR3 coding DNA: TGTGCCACCGTCGGGACTAGCGGACTTGCAGATACGCAGTATTTT.

The chain recombines TRBV5-1 with TRBJ2-3; D is unclear. This CDR3 comprises 13 residues. Trimming cost V 0 bases and J 6 bases, with 8 bases left between them. The germline CDR1 and CDR2 sequences are SGHRS and YFSETQ. Here the CDR3 reads CASSLAPSDTQYF. The CDR3 region has the DNA TGCGCCAGCAGCTTGGCACCTAGTGATACGCAGTATTTT.

The V and J genes are TRBV7-9 and TRBJ1-4, with 10 bases that match TRBD1. The ends lost 5 bases at V and 2 bases at J; junction bases unmatched: 8. This CDR3 contains 17 residues. Germline V gene sequence: CDR1 SEHNR, CDR2 FQNEAQ (reference sequence). CDR3 sequence (DNA): TGTGCCAGCAGCGACCGGGACAGGGGCGCGACTAATGAAAAACTGTTTTTT. It is translated as CASSDRDRGATNEKLFF.

The chain carries TRBV9 and TRBJ1-5, with 7 bases aligning to TRBD1. V dropped 3 bases and J dropped 1; count of bases not matched to a gene: 4. Germline V CDR1 and CDR2: SGDLS, YYNGEE. This CDR3 has 15 amino acids. The CDR3 DNA reads TGTGCCAGCAGCGCCGGGACAGTGAGCAATCAGCCCCAGCATTTT. Its protein is CASSAGTVSNQPQHF.

The chain has TRBV5-6 and TRBJ2-1; 10 bases are shared with TRBD2. V gave up 0 bases and J gave up 7 bases; unmatched junction bases: 4. The germline CDR1 and CDR2 sequences are SGHDT and YYEEEE. This CDR3 comprises 15 residues. The DNA for the CDR3 is TGTGCCAGCAGCTTGGTAGCGGGAGGTATAAATGAGCAGTTCTTC. It yields the protein CASSLVAGGINEQFF.

This CDR3 reads CASTQGAEGNTIYF. DNA for the CDR3: TGTGCCAGCACCCAGGGGGCGGAAGGAAACACCATATATTTT. V usage is TRBV6-1 and J usage is TRBJ1-3; the match to TRBD1 covers 8 bases. The CDR3 loop spans 14 amino acids. Trimming removed 7 bases from V and 4 bases from J; junction bases left unmatched: 6. Germline V gives CDR1 MNHNS, CDR2 SASEGT.

The V gene is TRBV25-1, the J gene TRBJ1-1, with TRBD1 as a possible D gene (5 bases). With 3 bases removed from V and 6 bases from J, the gap between germline ends came to 11 bases. Germline-derived CDR1 and CDR2 are MGHDK and SYGVNS. The CDR3 runs to 13 residues. CDR3 nucleotides: TGTGCCAGCAGTGACGGGGGAAACGCTGAAGCTTTCTTT. Translating gives CASSDGGNAEAFF. The full variable domain, its missing parts supplied by reference TRBV25-1 and TRBJ1-1, is EADIYQTPRYLVIGTGKKITLECSQTMGHDKMYWYQQDPGMELHLIHYSYGVNSTEKGDLSSESTVSRIRTEHFPLTLESARPSHTSQYLCASSDGGNAEAFFGQGTRLTVV.

The chain is built from TRBV6-1 and TRBJ1-4, with D uncertain. This CDR3 has 15 amino acids. CDR1 and CDR2 from the germline V gene are MNHNS and SASEGT. V was pared by 7 bases and J by 2 bases, with 14 bases between. CDR3: CASTRLFGTNEKLFF. The CDR3 DNA reads as TGTGCCAGCACTCGACTATTCGGTACTAATGAAAAACTGTTTTTT.

The rearrangement uses TRBV5-1 and TRBJ1-6; possible D gene TRBD1, 6 bases. V was clipped by 1 base and J by 7 bases, with 15 bases between them. The CDR3 covers 16 residues. Germline values: CDR1 SGHRS, CDR2 YFSETQ. The CDR3 sequence: CASSLQGTGGNSPLHF. Here the CDR3 DNA reads TGCGCCAGCAGCTTGCAGGGGACGGGAGGGAATTCACCCCTCCACTTT.

V usage is TRBV2 and J usage is TRBJ2-7, with D possibly TRBD1 on 6 matching bases. Trimming removed 7 bases from V and 3 bases from J, with 10 bases in between. The germline CDR1 and CDR2 sequences are SNHLY and FYNNEI. The CDR3 has 12 amino acids. The CDR3 DNA reads as TGTGCCAGCAACCAGGACAGCTACGAGCAGTACTTC. It translates to CASNQDSYEQYF. Variable domain in full (rest from reference TRBV2 and TRBJ2-7): EPEVTQTPSHQVTQMGQEVILRCVPISNHLYFYWYRQILGQKVEFLVSFYNNEISEKSEIFDDQFSVERPDGSNFTLKIRSTKLEDSAMYFCASNQDSYEQYFGPGTRLTVT.

V usage is TRBV19 and J usage is TRBJ1-1; D call uncertain. The germline gives CDR1 LNHDA, CDR2 SQIVND (reference sequence). V was clipped by 1 base and J by 1 base, with 4 bases between them. This CDR3 region has 13 residues. This CDR3 reads CASSIGANTEAFF. The DNA for the CDR3 is TGTGCCAGTAGTATAGGGGCGAACACTGAAGCTTTCTTT.